This is a list of T cell receptor beta chains from one sample in a study of early T cells in non-severe SARS-CoV-2 infection. TCRdb reprocessed the 5' RACE reads via MiXCR and lists one record per CDR3 protein. In the table there are tens of thousands of distinct CDR3 sequences, roughly a tenth of which are singletons. The specimen sequenced was whole blood. The receptor set was obtained from an adult who was a healthcare worker with PCR-confirmed SARS-CoV-2 infection or an uninfected control (not recorded which). The CDR3 runs from the conserved cysteine through the conserved F or W. D genes are given only for firm matches. A clone size is listed for some rows: how often the clone was seen (once, few, many), or a class if it is expanded.

D: NA
V: TRBV11-2
J: TRBJ2-7
size: many
DNA: TGTGCCAGCAGCTCCTGGGACCCAGAGGGCAACGAGCAGTACTTC
CDR3: CASSSWDPEGNEQYF

D: TRBD2
V: TRBV20-1
J: TRBJ2-1
size: many
DNA: TGCAGTGCTATATCTAGCGGGAGGGTGACGGGGGAGCAGTTCTTC
CDR3: CSAISSGRVTGEQFF

D: NA
V: TRBV5-5
J: TRBJ2-6
size: many
DNA: TGTGCCAGCAGCTTGGAGGGGCAAGCGGCCAACGTCCTGACTTTC
CDR3: CASSLEGQAANVLTF

D: TRBD2
V: TRBV2
J: TRBJ2-2
size: NA
DNA: TGTGCCAGAGGGACTAGCGGTCGCACCGGGGAGCTGTTTTTT
CDR3: CARGTSGRTGELFF

D: TRBD1
V: TRBV4-2
J: TRBJ1-1
size: many
DNA: TGTGCCAGCAGCCAGGGTCGGGGGACAGGGATGAACACTGAAGCTTTCTTT
CDR3: CASSQGRGTGMNTEAFF

D: NA
V: TRBV29-1
J: TRBJ1-1
size: NA
DNA: TGCAGCGTCGAACCCCTGAGGGACACTGAAGCTTTCTTT
CDR3: CSVEPLRDTEAFF

D: NA
V: TRBV6-1
J: TRBJ1-1
size: many
DNA: TGTGCCAGCAGTGAATGGGTCATGAACACTGAAGCTTTCTTT
CDR3: CASSEWVMNTEAFF

D: NA
V: TRBV14
J: TRBJ2-3
size: many
DNA: TGTGCCAGCAGCCCGGGGGAAGCTAGCACAGATACGCAGTATTTT
CDR3: CASSPGEASTDTQYF

D: NA
V: TRBV9
J: TRBJ2-3
size: many
DNA: TGTGCCAGCAGCGTAGTTGAGCGGAGCACAGATACGCAGTATTTT
CDR3: CASSVVERSTDTQYF

D: TRBD2
V: TRBV7-3
J: TRBJ2-2
size: NA
DNA: TGTGCCAGCAGCTTAGGTGGTGGCGGGAGCGACACCGGGGAGCTGTTTTTT
CDR3: CASSLGGGGSDTGELFF

D: NA
V: TRBV7-2
J: TRBJ2-5
size: NA
DNA: TGTGCCAGCAGCTTAGATGGGGCGGCGAGCCAAGAGACCCAGTACTTC
CDR3: CASSLDGAASQETQYF

D: TRBD1
V: TRBV10-3
J: TRBJ2-3
size: once
DNA: TGTGTCATAGCCGGGACAGGGGGCACAGATACGCAGTATTTT
CDR3: CVIAGTGGTDTQYF

D: TRBD1
V: TRBV10-3
J: TRBJ1-3
size: many
DNA: TGTGCCACCCTAACGGGACAGGGGGCTGGAAACACCATATATTTT
CDR3: CATLTGQGAGNTIYF

D: TRBD2
V: TRBV12-3/TRBV12-4
J: TRBJ2-1
size: many
DNA: TGTGCCAGCAGTTTAAGTCTAGCGGGACTCTACACGAGGGACAATGAGCAGTTCTTC
CDR3: CASSLSLAGLYTRDNEQFF

D: TRBD2
V: TRBV2
J: TRBJ2-7
size: many
DNA: TGTGCCAGCACCGGTGGCGGGAGGACCTACGAGCAGTACTTC
CDR3: CASTGGGRTYEQYF

D: NA
V: TRBV6-5
J: TRBJ1-1
size: few
DNA: TGTGCCAGCATTCAGGGGATGAACACTGAAGCTTTCTTT
CDR3: CASIQGMNTEAFF

D: NA
V: TRBV3-1
J: TRBJ2-2
size: NA
DNA: TGTGCCAGCAGCCTCGTCACCGGGGAGCCGTTTTTT
CDR3: CASSLVTGEPFF

D: NA
V: TRBV7-9
J: TRBJ1-1
size: NA
DNA: TGTGCCAGCAGCTTAGCGGATAGGGCTTTCTTT
CDR3: CASSLADRAFF

D: NA
V: TRBV7-2
J: TRBJ2-7
size: many
DNA: TGTGCCAGCAGCCCATTCGGGGGTCCTGAAGACGAGCAGTACTTC
CDR3: CASSPFGGPEDEQYF

D: TRBD2
V: TRBV15
J: TRBJ2-4
size: many
DNA: TGTGCCACCAGCAGGGGGGGACTAGCGGAATACAAAAACATTCAGTACTTC
CDR3: CATSRGGLAEYKNIQYF

D: NA
V: TRBV2
J: TRBJ2-1
size: many
DNA: TGTGCCAGCAGATTGGGCGGATTCAACTACAATGAGCAGTTCTTC
CDR3: CASRLGGFNYNEQFF

D: NA
V: TRBV7-2
J: TRBJ2-7
size: many
DNA: TGTGCCAGCAGCCCGCGCCCGGGGTCTTACGAGCAGTACTTC
CDR3: CASSPRPGSYEQYF

D: TRBD1
V: TRBV2
J: TRBJ2-7
size: many
DNA: TGTGCCAGCAGTAGGAATGGGGACAGAGCCTACGAGCAGTACTTC
CDR3: CASSRNGDRAYEQYF

D: NA
V: TRBV9
J: TRBJ1-1
size: NA
DNA: TGTGCCAGCAGCGCGGAGGACGGCGGGGACACTGAAGCTTTCTTT
CDR3: CASSAEDGGDTEAFF

D: TRBD2
V: TRBV6-1
J: TRBJ2-1
size: many
DNA: TGTGCCAGCATGCGTAGCGGGAGGGCTGGTGCTGAGCAGTTCTTC
CDR3: CASMRSGRAGAEQFF